The present TCR beta chain was sequenced within a study of T-cell memory formation after mild COVID-19. Study-level information: Clusters were largely donor specific.

This clonotype occurred a few times. Its specificity is not known. TCRdb itself ran the 5' RACE reads through MiXCR, one entry per CDR3 protein. The data hold around 130,000 distinct CDR3 sequences, with 14% observed a single time. Notes on the study in general: In pre-infection memory, a portion of responding clones appeared, which suggested that cross-reactive memory joined.

The CDR3 covers 14 residues. The junction had 6 bases not matched to a gene; V was cut back by 2 bases and J by 5 bases. CDR1 KGHSH and CDR2 LQKENI come from the germline V gene. The V gene is TRBV18, the J gene TRBJ2-7, with 7 bases that match TRBD1. This receptor was obtained from an adult woman who had mild COVID-19 (a few samples of this study predate the infection). Cell type and time point are not known. The sample comprised PBMCs or a T cell subset sorted from them (not recorded which). CDR3 in amino acids: CASSPSTGWHEQYF. The CDR3 nucleotides read TGTGCCAGCTCACCATCGACAGGGTGGCACGAGCAGTACTTC.